The clone carrying this TCR beta chain was seen only a few times. The antigen is not known. A library of TCRbeta sequences, prepared with unique molecular identifiers, was generated. One entry per CDR3 protein, called by TCRdb with MiXCR from the PCR reads. The table has about 240,000 distinct CDR3 sequences, around 25% seen once. This sample stems from a study of T-cell reconstitution after alpha-beta-depleted transplantation in children. Findings and limits, study-wide: TCRbeta diversity was high at day 60 in some patients (a result of surviving recipient T cells and thymic progenitors). Once a year had passed after transplant, T-cell counts and diversity came mostly from newly produced T cells. Several hundred expanded graft clones reportedly gave rise to the alpha-beta T cells present about two months after transplant.

This CDR3 is built from 14 residues. CDR1 and CDR2 (germline): KGHSH, LQKENI. The V segment lost 3 bases and the J segment 6 bases; nucleotides outside the gene matches: 5. The clonotype comes from a girl aged 2-10 years with Fanconi anemia, due to receive a stem cell transplant. The V and J genes are TRBV18 and TRBJ2-3; 8 bases match TRBD1. The sample here was PBMCs, taken before TCRalphabeta/CD19-depleted stem cell transplant. CDR3 sequence: CASSPQGAGDTQYF. The CDR3 nucleotides read TGTGCCAGCTCACCCCAGGGGGCTGGGGATACGCAGTATTTT.